This T cell receptor beta chain was profiled in a study of blood T cells in healthy people across ages. General study results and limits: It was held that the diversity estimates obtained from one million T cells were underestimates. Aged donors had fewer naive CD4+ cells and lower diversity than long-lived donors.

Whenever a sample was processed, at least 6.5 million PBMCs were isolated. Points on this clonotype: The antigen remains undetermined. A read error may explain this, as a much larger clone is one base away.

Alongside a J-beta primer mix, a sample-barcoded 5' primer served in a second PCR lasting roughly 7 to 11 cycles. Sequencing recovered at least 3 million CDR3-containing paired-end reads from each sample. Using its own MiXCR run on the 5' RACE reads, TCRdb lists one record per CDR3 protein. Found here are about 670,000 distinct CDR3 sequences, over 40% of them singletons; the top ten hold roughly 14%. The sequencing input was blood. The clonotype was recovered from a woman of 80 years or more in good health.

The CDR3: CASRPHRDSSYNEQYF. Written as DNA, the CDR3 is TGTGCCAGCAGGCCACACCGGGACAGCTCCTACAATGAGCAGTACTTC. V gene TRBV6-5 combines with J gene TRBJ2-1; 7 bases align to TRBD1. The DNA end is more similar to TRBJ2-7, so the J call may be wrong. Germline V gene sequence: CDR1 MNHEY, CDR2 SVGAGI. CDR3 size: 16 residues.